The rows below give T cell receptor beta chains drawn from one sample of a study of CD8 T cells in cerebrospinal fluid in Alzheimer's disease. TCRdb reworked the 10x single-cell sequencing reads into one entry per CDR3 protein, no DNA. This sample contains 1,500 to 2,000 distinct CDR3 sequences. Specimen: cerebrospinal fluid. The receptors come from a human donor with mild cognitive impairment. The CDR3 runs from the conserved cysteine through the conserved F or W. Clone size, where shown, is once, few, many, or a class for clones that have expanded.

clone size: medium-sized
J gene: TRBJ2-1
V gene: TRBV19
CDR3 length: 13
CDR3 protein: CASSTRDDNEQFF

clone size: medium-sized
J gene: TRBJ2-3
V gene: TRBV6-5
CDR3 length: 16
CDR3 protein: CASSPWGARGTDTQYF

clone size: medium-sized
J gene: TRBJ2-1
V gene: TRBV25-1
CDR3 length: 15
CDR3 protein: CASSRREGSYNEQFF

clone size: large
J gene: TRBJ1-1
V gene: TRBV5-1
CDR3 length: 15
CDR3 protein: CASSFGWGQNTEAFF

clone size: medium-sized
J gene: TRBJ2-2
V gene: TRBV6-1
CDR3 length: 12
CDR3 protein: CGARVWTGELFF

clone size: large
J gene: TRBJ2-6
V gene: TRBV28
CDR3 length: 17
CDR3 protein: CASSFETGLPGANVLTF

clone size: .
J gene: TRBJ2-3
V gene: TRBV2
CDR3 length: 14
CDR3 protein: CASRRGPWTDTQYF

clone size: medium-sized
J gene: TRBJ2-3
V gene: TRBV10-3
CDR3 length: 16
CDR3 protein: CAISPGTSGSTDTQYF

clone size: large
J gene: TRBJ2-1
V gene: TRBV28
CDR3 length: 15
CDR3 protein: CASSLPGLADNEQFF

clone size: medium-sized
J gene: TRBJ2-1
V gene: TRBV6-2/TRBV6-3
CDR3 length: 18
CDR3 protein: CASSYRTSGPSSYNEQFF

clone size: medium-sized
J gene: TRBJ1-2
V gene: TRBV20-1
CDR3 length: 14
CDR3 protein: CSAARQGRLGGYTF

clone size: medium-sized
J gene: TRBJ2-7
V gene: TRBV5-1
CDR3 length: 15
CDR3 protein: CASSLGPGPEVEQYF

clone size: .
J gene: TRBJ2-5
V gene: TRBV30
CDR3 length: 13
CDR3 protein: CAWNKDRGETQYF

clone size: medium-sized
J gene: TRBJ1-1
V gene: TRBV5-1
CDR3 length: 16
CDR3 protein: CASSFTGVRQNTEAFF

clone size: large
J gene: TRBJ1-1
V gene: TRBV28
CDR3 length: 14
CDR3 protein: CASSLGRGAAEAFF

clone size: medium-sized
J gene: TRBJ1-2
V gene: TRBV21-1
CDR3 length: 16
CDR3 protein: CASSKGDATSRYGYTF

clone size: large
J gene: TRBJ1-5
V gene: TRBV12-3/TRBV12-4
CDR3 length: 16
CDR3 protein: CASSLDTQYSNQPQHF

clone size: medium-sized
J gene: TRBJ2-1
V gene: TRBV7-9
CDR3 length: 16
CDR3 protein: CASIPVIGGSYNEQFF

clone size: medium-sized
J gene: TRBJ2-3
V gene: TRBV20-1
CDR3 length: 14
CDR3 protein: CSSQWGRAGDTQYF

clone size: .
J gene: TRBJ2-7
V gene: TRBV21-1
CDR3 length: 14
CDR3 protein: CASSNETGWCEQYF

clone size: large
J gene: TRBJ1-6
V gene: TRBV27
CDR3 length: 16
CDR3 protein: CASSIRQGGENSPLHF

clone size: medium-sized
J gene: TRBJ2-1
V gene: TRBV7-6
CDR3 length: 17
CDR3 protein: CASSQTGTGIGYNEQFF

clone size: .
J gene: TRBJ2-1
V gene: TRBV19
CDR3 length: 13
CDR3 protein: CASSIGLSNEQFF

clone size: medium-sized
J gene: TRBJ2-7
V gene: TRBV6-1
CDR3 length: 16
CDR3 protein: CASSEVVRAEGYEQYF

clone size: medium-sized
J gene: TRBJ2-7
V gene: TRBV20-1
CDR3 length: 15
CDR3 protein: CSARVSILSGGEQYF

clone size: .
J gene: TRBJ2-1
V gene: TRBV28
CDR3 length: 12
CDR3 protein: CASSQGGHEQFF

clone size: medium-sized
J gene: TRBJ2-1
V gene: TRBV3-1
CDR3 length: 15
CDR3 protein: CASSPTSGLYNEQFF

clone size: large
J gene: TRBJ2-7
V gene: TRBV7-2
CDR3 length: 13
CDR3 protein: CASSLAGAYEQYF

clone size: medium-sized
J gene: TRBJ2-2
V gene: TRBV5-1
CDR3 length: 17
CDR3 protein: CASSAGLAGGPTGELFF

clone size: .
J gene: TRBJ2-4
V gene: TRBV4-2
CDR3 length: 18
CDR3 protein: CASSQDGRVMLAKNIQYF

clone size: medium-sized
J gene: TRBJ1-2
V gene: TRBV6-1
CDR3 length: 14
CDR3 protein: CASSRGAANYGYTF

clone size: medium-sized
J gene: TRBJ2-2
V gene: TRBV10-2
CDR3 length: 17
CDR3 protein: CASGQRREGPSTGELFF

clone size: medium-sized
J gene: TRBJ2-1
V gene: TRBV7-3
CDR3 length: 15
CDR3 protein: CASSLNSFTSNEQFF

clone size: medium-sized
J gene: TRBJ2-1
V gene: TRBV7-2
CDR3 length: 15
CDR3 protein: CASSVGLLSYNEQFF

clone size: medium-sized
J gene: TRBJ2-7
V gene: TRBV20-1
CDR3 length: 14
CDR3 protein: CSARDIADPGEQYF

clone size: large
J gene: TRBJ1-6
V gene: TRBV7-2
CDR3 length: 16
CDR3 protein: CASSFRQVGSSSPLHF

clone size: medium-sized
J gene: TRBJ2-1
V gene: TRBV5-1
CDR3 length: 15
CDR3 protein: CASSVGASPSNEQFF

clone size: medium-sized
J gene: TRBJ2-1
V gene: TRBV7-8
CDR3 length: 16
CDR3 protein: CASSSRSTSGYNEQFF

clone size: medium-sized
J gene: TRBJ1-1
V gene: TRBV9
CDR3 length: 14
CDR3 protein: CASSPSDSYTEAFF

clone size: .
J gene: TRBJ2-7
V gene: TRBV5-6
CDR3 length: 17
CDR3 protein: CASSSETTGKNSYEQYF

clone size: .
J gene: TRBJ1-5
V gene: TRBV10-2
CDR3 length: 16
CDR3 protein: CASSERGSGWNQPQHF